This TCR beta chain was sequenced during a study of blood T cells in healthy people across ages. The study's findings and limits: There was a strong correlation between TCR beta diversity and naive T cell percentage.

CDR1 is SGHTA and CDR2 is FQGNSA in the germline V gene. Trimming stripped 5 bases from V and 0 bases from J, with 10 bases between. This CDR3 is built from 15 residues. This clonotype was found a few times. Its target is unknown. Donors gave 8.5 to 10 milliliters of peripheral blood apiece. Per individual sample, total RNA of at least 5.5 micrograms was extracted. A second PCR of roughly 7 to 11 cycles used a sample-barcoded 5' primer and a J-beta primer mix. In TCRdb, the 5' RACE reads were re-called with MiXCR into one record per CDR3 protein. The sample carries over 550,000 distinct CDR3 sequences, around 31% recorded once.

The chain carries TRBV7-2 and TRBJ1-4; D gene uncertain. This receptor was identified in a woman of 80 years or more in good health. The sequenced sample consisted of blood. This CDR3 reads CASSLDIPTNEKLFF. The CDR3, as DNA: TGTGCCAGCAGCCTAGACATTCCAACTAATGAAAAACTGTTTTTT.